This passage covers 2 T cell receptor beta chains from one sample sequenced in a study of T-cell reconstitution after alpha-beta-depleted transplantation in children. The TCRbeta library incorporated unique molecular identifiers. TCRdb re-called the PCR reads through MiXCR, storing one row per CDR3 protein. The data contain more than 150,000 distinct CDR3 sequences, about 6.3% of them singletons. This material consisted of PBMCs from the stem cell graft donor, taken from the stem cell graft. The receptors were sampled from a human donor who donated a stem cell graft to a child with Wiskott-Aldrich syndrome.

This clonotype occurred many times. The chain's CDR3 is CASSLATGYEQFF. The CDR3 nucleotides are TGCGCCAGCAGCTTGGCCACAGGTTATGAGCAGTTCTTC. The chain links TRBV5-1 to TRBJ2-1; TRBD1 might be the D (5 bases). Trimming cost V 0 bases and J 8 bases, with 9 bases left between them. Germline CDR1 reads SGHRS; CDR2 reads YFSETQ. CDR3 length equals 13 residues.

This CDR3 is CSARSPGGDRGGYTF. In DNA, the CDR3 is TGCAGTGCTAGATCCCCAGGGGGCGATAGGGGGGGCTACACCTTC. V gene TRBV20-1 combines with J gene TRBJ1-2, with 8 positions matching TRBD1. V lost 2 bases and J lost 8; bases outside the gene matches: 13. The CDR3 contains 15 residues. CDR1 and CDR2 from the germline V gene are DFQATT and SNEGSKA (reference sequence).